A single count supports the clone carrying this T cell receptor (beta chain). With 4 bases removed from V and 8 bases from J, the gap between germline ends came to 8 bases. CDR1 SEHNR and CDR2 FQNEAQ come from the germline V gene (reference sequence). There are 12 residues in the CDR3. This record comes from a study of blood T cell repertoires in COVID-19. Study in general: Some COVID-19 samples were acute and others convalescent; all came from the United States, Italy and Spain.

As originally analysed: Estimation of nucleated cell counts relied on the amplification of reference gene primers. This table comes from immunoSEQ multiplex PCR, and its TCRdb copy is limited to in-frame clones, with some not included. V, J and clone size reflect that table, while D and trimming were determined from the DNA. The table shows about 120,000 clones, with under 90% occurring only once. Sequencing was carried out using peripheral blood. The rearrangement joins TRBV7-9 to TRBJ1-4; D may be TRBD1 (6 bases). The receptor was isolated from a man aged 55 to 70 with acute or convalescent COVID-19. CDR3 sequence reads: CASSWGPEKLFF. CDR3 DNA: TGTGCCAGCAGCTGGGGGCCGGAAAAACTGTTTTTT.